The 4 T cell receptor beta chains below were found in one sample sequenced in a study of identical twins. TCRdb re-analysed the 5' RACE reads in MiXCR, keeping a single row per CDR3 protein. This table has approximately 260,000 distinct CDR3 sequences, 11% to 15% appearing once. What was sequenced was memory (CD45RO+) T cells sorted from blood. These receptors all stem from a young woman in good health.

This clonotype was observed at least ten times. The rearrangement joins TRBV5-1 to TRBJ2-6; D uncertain. CDR1 and CDR2 (germline): SGHRS, YFSETQ. V dropped 0 bases and J dropped 1 base, with 8 bases sitting between them. The CDR3 covers 16 residues. Here the CDR3 DNA reads TGCGCCAGCAGCTTGGCTATCGCATCTGGGGCCAACGTCCTGACTTTC. Translation gives CASSLAIASGANVLTF.

The rearrangement uses TRBV6-5 and TRBJ1-5, with no clear D. Trimming cost V 0 bases and J 4 bases, with 10 bases left between them. Germline lookup yields CDR1 MNHEY and CDR2 SVGAGI. CDR3 length equals 15 residues. CDR3 region: CASSYSAQLNQPQHF. The CDR3 bases are TGTGCCAGCAGTTACTCGGCACAGCTAAATCAGCCCCAGCATTTT.

In its sample, this clonotype was seen many times. The gene calls are TRBV5-1 and TRBJ2-5; 7 nucleotides agree with TRBD2. Germline values: CDR1 SGHRS, CDR2 YFSETQ. After removal of 7 bases from V and 0 bases from J, the junction contained 6 bases not matched to a gene. This CDR3 spans 14 amino acids. Here the CDR3 reads CASRPLAHQETQYF. The CDR3 nucleotides read TGCGCCAGCCGGCCACTAGCGCACCAAGAGACCCAGTACTTC. Looking up the rest from reference TRBV5-1 and TRBJ2-5 gives the full variable domain: KAGVTQTPRYLIKTRGQQVTLSCSPISGHRSVSWYQQTPGQGLQFLFEYFSETQRNKGNFPGRFSGRQFSNSRSEMNVSTLELGDSALYLCASRPLAHQETQYFGPGTRLLVL.

The chain couples TRBV27 to TRBJ1-2, with D maybe TRBD1 (6 bases). This CDR3 is built from 15 residues. Per the germline V gene, CDR1 is MNHEY and CDR2 is SMNVEV (reference sequence). Trimming stripped 5 bases from V and 4 bases from J, with 17 bases between. The CDR3 region is CASSPWGQVFYGYTF. The CDR3 DNA reads TGTGCCAGCAGTCCGTGGGGACAAGTTTTCTATGGCTACACCTTC.